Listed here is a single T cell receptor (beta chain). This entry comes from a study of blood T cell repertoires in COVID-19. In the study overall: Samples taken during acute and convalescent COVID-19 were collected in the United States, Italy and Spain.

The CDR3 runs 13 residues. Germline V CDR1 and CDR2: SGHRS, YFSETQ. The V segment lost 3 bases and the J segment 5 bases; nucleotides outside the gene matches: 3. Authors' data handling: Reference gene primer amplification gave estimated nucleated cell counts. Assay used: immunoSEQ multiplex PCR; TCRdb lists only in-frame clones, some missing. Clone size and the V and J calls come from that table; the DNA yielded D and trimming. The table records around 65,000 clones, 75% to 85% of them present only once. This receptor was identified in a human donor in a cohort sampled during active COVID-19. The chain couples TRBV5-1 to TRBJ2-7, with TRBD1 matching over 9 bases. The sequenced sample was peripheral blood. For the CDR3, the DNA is TGCGCCAGCAGCTGGAGGACAGGGGACGAGCAGTACGTC. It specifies CASSWRTGDEQYV.